This note documents a single T cell receptor beta chain sequence. What it binds is not known. These data come from a study of T cell repertoires in cytomegalovirus infection. Study summary: Shared public TCR beta signatures pointed to both CMV infection and a matching HLA type. Whole-study results and caveats: The ex vivo response showed dominance by HLA-C-restricted CMV-specific TCR beta clonotypes. CMV carriers having the relevant HLA were flagged by cumulative public TCR beta family frequency.

Each CDR3 protein gets one entry after TCRdb re-called the reads with MiXCR. The sample shows around 240,000 distinct CDR3 sequences, about 23% of them seen only once. CDR1 and CDR2 (germline): MRHNA, SNTAGT. With 0 bases removed from V and 1 base from J, the gap between germline ends came to 11 bases. CDR3 length: 16 residues. The material sequenced was CD8+ T cells from PBMCs. The chain links TRBV6-4 to TRBJ2-3, with D perhaps matching TRBD1 or TRBD2 (6 bases each). The sequence was obtained from a human donor in good health (CMV status not recorded). Some clones in this sample may be carry-over from other donors' samples. CDR3 sequence reads: CASSDSEGGGTDTQYF. In DNA form, the CDR3 reads TGTGCCAGCAGTGACTCCGAGGGGGGAGGCACAGATACGCAGTATTTT.